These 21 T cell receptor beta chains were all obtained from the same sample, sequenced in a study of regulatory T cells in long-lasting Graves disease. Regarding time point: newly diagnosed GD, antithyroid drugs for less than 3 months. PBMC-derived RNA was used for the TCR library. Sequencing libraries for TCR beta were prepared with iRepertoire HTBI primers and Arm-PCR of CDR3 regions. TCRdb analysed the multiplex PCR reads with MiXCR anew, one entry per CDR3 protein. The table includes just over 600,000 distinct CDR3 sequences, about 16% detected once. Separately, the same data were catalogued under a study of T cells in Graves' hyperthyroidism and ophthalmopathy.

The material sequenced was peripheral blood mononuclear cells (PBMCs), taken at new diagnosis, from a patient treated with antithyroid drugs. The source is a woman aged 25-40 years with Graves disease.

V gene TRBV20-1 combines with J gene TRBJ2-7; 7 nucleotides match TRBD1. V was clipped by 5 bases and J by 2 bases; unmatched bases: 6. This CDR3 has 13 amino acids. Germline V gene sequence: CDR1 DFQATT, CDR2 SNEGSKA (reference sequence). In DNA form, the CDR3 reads TGCAGTGCTGACGACAGGGCCCCCTACGAGCAGTACTTC. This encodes CSADDRAPYEQYF.

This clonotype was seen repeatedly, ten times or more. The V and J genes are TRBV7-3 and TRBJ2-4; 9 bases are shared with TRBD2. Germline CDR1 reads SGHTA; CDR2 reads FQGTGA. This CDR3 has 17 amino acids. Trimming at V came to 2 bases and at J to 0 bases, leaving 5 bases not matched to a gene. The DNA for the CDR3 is TGTGCCAGCAGCTTATCTCCAGCGGGAGGAGCCAAAAACATTCAGTACTTC. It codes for CASSLSPAGGAKNIQYF.

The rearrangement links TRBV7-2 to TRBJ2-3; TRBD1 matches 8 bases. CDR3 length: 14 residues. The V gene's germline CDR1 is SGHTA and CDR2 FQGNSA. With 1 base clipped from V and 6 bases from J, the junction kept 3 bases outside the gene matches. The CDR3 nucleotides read TGTGCCAGCAGCTTAGACCAGGGGGCTGATACGCAGTATTTT. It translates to CASSLDQGADTQYF.

CDR3 in DNA: TGTGCCAGTGCCACCCGGGGGTACGAGCAGTACTTC. This gives the protein CASATRGYEQYF. This sequence joins TRBV19 and TRBJ2-7, with D maybe TRBD2 (6 bases). Trimming shortened V by 8 bases and J by 4 bases, and 12 bases separated the two germline ends. The CDR3 covers 12 residues. Germline values: CDR1 LNHDA, CDR2 SQIVND (reference sequence).

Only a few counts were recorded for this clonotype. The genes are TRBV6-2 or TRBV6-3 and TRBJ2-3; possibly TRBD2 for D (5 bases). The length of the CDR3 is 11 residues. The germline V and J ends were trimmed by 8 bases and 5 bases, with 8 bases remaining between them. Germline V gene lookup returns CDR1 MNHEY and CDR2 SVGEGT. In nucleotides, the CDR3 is TGTGCCAGCGCGGGTGTAGATACGCAGTATTTT. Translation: CASAGVDTQYF.

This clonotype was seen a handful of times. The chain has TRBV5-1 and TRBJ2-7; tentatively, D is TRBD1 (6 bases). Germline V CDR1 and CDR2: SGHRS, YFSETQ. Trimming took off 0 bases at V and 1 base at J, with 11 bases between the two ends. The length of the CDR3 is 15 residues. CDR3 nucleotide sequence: TGCGCCAGCAGCTTGGAGACAGGACCGTCCTACGAGCAGTACTTC. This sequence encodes CASSLETGPSYEQYF.

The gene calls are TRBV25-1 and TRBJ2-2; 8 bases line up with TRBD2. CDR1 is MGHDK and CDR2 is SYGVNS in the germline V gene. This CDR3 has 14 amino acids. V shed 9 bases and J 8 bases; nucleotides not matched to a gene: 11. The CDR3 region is CASVSGREEGELFF. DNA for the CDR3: TGTGCCAGTGTAAGCGGGAGAGAGGAGGGGGAGCTGTTTTTT.

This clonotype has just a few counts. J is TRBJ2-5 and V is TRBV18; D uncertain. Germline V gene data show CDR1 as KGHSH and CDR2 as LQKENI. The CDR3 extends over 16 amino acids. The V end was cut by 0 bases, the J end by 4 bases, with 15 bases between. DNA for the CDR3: TGTGCCAGCTCACCACCGGACGGGTATGACGGAGAGACCCAGTACTTC. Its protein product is CASSPPDGYDGETQYF. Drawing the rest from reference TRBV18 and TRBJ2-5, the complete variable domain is NAGVMQNPRHLVRRRGQEARLRCSPMKGHSHVYWYRQLPEEGLKFMVYLQKENIIDESGMPKERFSAEFPKEGPSILRIQQVVRGDSAAYFCASSPPDGYDGETQYFGPGTRLLVL.

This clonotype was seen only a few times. The CDR3 nucleotides read TGCGCCAGCAGCCTAGGGGCTCCCGATGAGCAGTTCTTC. Its protein product is CASSLGAPDEQFF. V is TRBV5-1 and J is TRBJ2-1, with D possibly TRBD1 on 5 matching bases. CDR1 and CDR2 (germline): SGHRS, YFSETQ. The CDR3 sequence is 13 residues long. V lost 4 bases and J lost 8, with 13 bases in between.

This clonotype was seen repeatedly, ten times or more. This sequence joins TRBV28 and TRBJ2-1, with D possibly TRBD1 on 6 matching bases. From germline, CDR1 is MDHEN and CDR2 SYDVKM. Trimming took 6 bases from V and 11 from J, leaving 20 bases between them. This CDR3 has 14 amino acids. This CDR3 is CASSPLTDRSQQFF. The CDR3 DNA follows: TGTGCCAGCAGCCCATTAACCGACAGGTCCCAGCAGTTCTTC.

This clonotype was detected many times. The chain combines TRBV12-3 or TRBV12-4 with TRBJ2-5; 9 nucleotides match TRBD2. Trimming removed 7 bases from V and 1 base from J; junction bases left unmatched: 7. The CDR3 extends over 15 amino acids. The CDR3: CASMGAGGTQETQYF. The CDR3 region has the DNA TGTGCCAGCATGGGAGCGGGAGGTACCCAAGAGACCCAGTACTTC.

The CDR3 region is CASSAQAGDFGTDTQYF. The CDR3 bases are TGTGCCAGCAGCGCCCAGGCAGGGGATTTTGGCACAGATACGCAGTATTTT. This chain joins TRBV7-9 and TRBJ2-3; tentative D call: TRBD1 (6 bases). Germline V CDR1 and CDR2: SEHNR, FQNEAQ (reference sequence). Trimming took 5 bases from V and 1 from J, leaving 19 bases between them. The CDR3 has 17 residues.

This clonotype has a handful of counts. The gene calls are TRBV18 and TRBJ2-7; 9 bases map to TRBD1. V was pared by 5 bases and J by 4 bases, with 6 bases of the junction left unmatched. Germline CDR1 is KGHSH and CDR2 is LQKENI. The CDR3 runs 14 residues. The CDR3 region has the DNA TGTGCCAGCTCAACCGGACAGGGGAGTTACGAGCAGTACTTC. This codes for CASSTGQGSYEQYF. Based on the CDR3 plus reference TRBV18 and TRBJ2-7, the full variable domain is NAGVMQNPRHLVRRRGQEARLRCSPMKGHSHVYWYRQLPEEGLKFMVYLQKENIIDESGMPKERFSAEFPKEGPSILRIQQVVRGDSAAYFCASSTGQGSYEQYFGPGTRLTVT.

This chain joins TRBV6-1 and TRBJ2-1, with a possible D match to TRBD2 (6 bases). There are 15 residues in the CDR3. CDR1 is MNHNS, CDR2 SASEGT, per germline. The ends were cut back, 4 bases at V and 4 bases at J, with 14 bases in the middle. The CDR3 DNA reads TGTGCCAGCAGTGCGTTAGTGGGGGGTTACAATGAGCAGTTCTTC. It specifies CASSALVGGYNEQFF.

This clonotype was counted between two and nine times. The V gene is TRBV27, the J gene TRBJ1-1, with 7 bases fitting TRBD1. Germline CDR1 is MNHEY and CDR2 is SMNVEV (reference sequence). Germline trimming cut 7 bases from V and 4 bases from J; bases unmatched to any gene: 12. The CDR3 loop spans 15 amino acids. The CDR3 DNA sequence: TGTGCCAGCACCGACACAGGGGTAGCGGCCACTGAAGCTTTCTTT. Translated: CASTDTGVAATEAFF.

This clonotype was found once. CDR3 amino acids: CASSLADIGPETQYF. DNA of the CDR3: TGCGCCAGCAGCCTAGCGGATATCGGCCCAGAGACCCAGTACTTC. This chain links TRBV4-1 with TRBJ2-5; maybe TRBD2 (6 bases). V lost 4 bases and J 4 bases, leaving 16 bases between the germline ends. CDR1 and CDR2 from the germline V gene are MGHRA and YSYEKL. The CDR3 runs to 15 residues.

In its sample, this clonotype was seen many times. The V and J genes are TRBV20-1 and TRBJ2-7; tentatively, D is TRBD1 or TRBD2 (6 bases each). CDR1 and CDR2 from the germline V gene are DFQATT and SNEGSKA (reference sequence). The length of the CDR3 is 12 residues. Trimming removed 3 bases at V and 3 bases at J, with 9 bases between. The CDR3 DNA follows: TGCAGTGCTAGGGGGGGACACTACGAGCAGTACTTC. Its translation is CSARGGHYEQYF.

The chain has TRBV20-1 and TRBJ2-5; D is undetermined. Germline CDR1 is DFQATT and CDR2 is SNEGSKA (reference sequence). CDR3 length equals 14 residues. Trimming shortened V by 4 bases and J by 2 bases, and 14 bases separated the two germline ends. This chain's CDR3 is CSAMMPVTQETQYF. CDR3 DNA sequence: TGCAGTGCTATGATGCCGGTAACGCAAGAGACCCAGTACTTC.

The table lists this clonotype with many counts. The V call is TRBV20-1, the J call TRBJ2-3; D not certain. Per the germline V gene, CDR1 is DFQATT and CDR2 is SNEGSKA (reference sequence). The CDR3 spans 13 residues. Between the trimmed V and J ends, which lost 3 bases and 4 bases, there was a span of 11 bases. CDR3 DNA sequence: TGCAGTGCTAGTTCCCACTCAGCAGATACGCAGTATTTT. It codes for CSASSHSADTQYF.

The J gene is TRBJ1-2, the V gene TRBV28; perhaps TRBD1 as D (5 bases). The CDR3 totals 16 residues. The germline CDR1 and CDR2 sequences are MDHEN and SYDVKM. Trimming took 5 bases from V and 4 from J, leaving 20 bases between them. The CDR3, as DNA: TGTGCCAGCAGTCTGGGGCAGGGCGGGCGTTCCTATGGCTACACCTTC. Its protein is CASSLGQGGRSYGYTF.

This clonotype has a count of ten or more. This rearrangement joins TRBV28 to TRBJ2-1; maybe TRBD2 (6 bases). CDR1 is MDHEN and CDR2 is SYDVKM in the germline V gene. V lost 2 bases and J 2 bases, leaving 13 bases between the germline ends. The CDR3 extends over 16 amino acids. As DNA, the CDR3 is TGTGCCAGCAGTTTACCTAGTACGGGAGCCTACAATGAGCAGTTCTTC. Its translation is CASSLPSTGAYNEQFF.